The 29 T cell receptor beta chains below were found in one sample sequenced in a study of blood T cell repertoires in COVID-19. Data came from immunoSEQ multiplex PCR; TCRdb stores just in-frame clones and leaves some out. This sample has 88,000 or so clones, with 70% to 90% found just once. What was sequenced was peripheral blood. The origin of the receptors is a man aged 55-75 years with acute or convalescent COVID-19.

V is TRBV7-2 and J is TRBJ2-1; D possibly corresponds to TRBD2 (5 bases). Looked up from germline, CDR1 is SGHTA and CDR2 is FQGNSA. Trimming left V 2 bases short and J 9 bases short, with 17 bases between. This CDR3 contains 15 residues. The DNA for the CDR3 is TGTGCCAGCAGCTTATTCCTCCTAGGTGGGAGTGAGCAGTTCTTC. This codes for CASSLFLLGGSEQFF.

The J gene is TRBJ2-2, the V gene TRBV5-1; 14 bases are shared with TRBD2. This CDR3 has 16 amino acids. The germline CDR1 and CDR2 sequences are SGHRS and YFSETQ. The junction had 6 bases not matched to a gene; V was cut back by 4 bases and J by 7 bases. The CDR3 DNA follows: TGCGCCAGCAGCCTCTGGACTAGCGGGGGGAGCGGGGAGCTGTTTTTT. This translates into CASSLWTSGGSGELFF.

J is TRBJ2-3 and V is TRBV5-8, with 7 bases aligning to TRBD2. Trimming took 1 base from V and 0 from J; bases not matched to a gene: 11. CDR3 length: 18 amino acids. From germline, CDR1 is SGHTS and CDR2 YDEGEE. The CDR3 loop is CASSLILALNYSTDTQYF. The CDR3 DNA is TGTGCCAGCAGCTTGATACTAGCGTTAAATTATAGCACAGATACGCAGTATTTT.

V is TRBV20-1 and J is TRBJ2-5; 10 bases agree with TRBD1. The J segment lost 2 bases and the V segment lost 3 bases, leaving 9 bases of the junction unmatched. The CDR3 consists of 16 residues. Germline V gives CDR1 DFQATT, CDR2 SNEGSKA (reference sequence). The chain's CDR3 is CSASSLRDRGQETQYF. DNA of the CDR3: TGCAGTGCTAGTTCTTTACGGGACAGGGGTCAAGAGACCCAGTACTTC.

The chain carries TRBV27 and TRBJ1-6, with D maybe TRBD1 (5 bases). Per germline, CDR1 MNHEY and CDR2 SMNVEV (reference sequence). The CDR3 has 14 amino acids. Trimming cost V 3 bases and J 9 bases, with 12 bases left between them. In DNA form, the CDR3 reads TGTGCCAGCAGTTTCGACAGCTTCAGTTCACCCCTCCACTTT. Its protein product is CASSFDSFSSPLHF.

The chain couples TRBV7-2 to TRBJ1-5, with D possibly being TRBD1 (6 bases). CDR1 and CDR2 from the germline V gene are SGHTA and FQGNSA. The CDR3 is 15 amino acids. The germline V and J ends were trimmed by 0 bases and 3 bases, with 9 bases remaining between them. CDR3 amino acids: CASSLAGTNNQPQHF. Here the CDR3 DNA reads TGTGCCAGCAGCTTAGCGGGGACAAACAATCAGCCCCAGCATTTT.

This chain connects TRBV11-3 to TRBJ2-3, with 12 bases identical to TRBD2. CDR1 is SGHNT and CDR2 is YENEEA in the germline V gene. V lost 5 bases to trimming and J lost 4 bases; unmatched junction nucleotides: 4. This CDR3 comprises 15 residues. In nucleotides, the CDR3 is TGTGCCAGCAGCGTGACTAGCGGGAGAGCAGATACGCAGTATTTT. The encoded protein is CASSVTSGRADTQYF. Combining the CDR3 with reference TRBV11-3 and TRBJ2-3 gives the whole variable domain EAGVVQSPRYKIIEKKQPVAFWCNPISGHNTLYWYLQNLGQGPELLIRYENEEAVDDSQLPKDRFSAERLKGVDSTLKIQPAELGDSAVYLCASSVTSGRADTQYFGPGTRLTVL.

The chain uses TRBV10-3 and TRBJ2-1; TRBD1 might be the D (6 bases). Germline V gene sequence: CDR1 ENHRY, CDR2 SYGVKD. The CDR3 totals 15 residues. Trimming took 2 bases from V and 2 from J, leaving 10 bases between them. The CDR3 loop is CAISETGPPYNEQFF. CDR3 nucleotide sequence: TGTGCCATCAGTGAGACAGGGCCACCCTACAATGAGCAGTTCTTC.

The chain has TRBV2 and TRBJ2-7; 10 bases are shared with TRBD2. The CDR3 extends over 20 amino acids. J was trimmed by 3 bases and V by 6 bases; bases with no gene match: 23. CDR1 is SNHLY and CDR2 is FYNNEI in the germline V gene. The CDR3 DNA sequence: TGTGCCAGCAGAGCAACGTTAGCGGGGGGAGGCCTACAGTCTTACTACGAGCAGTACTTC. It yields the protein CASRATLAGGGLQSYYEQYF.

The V gene is TRBV25-1, the J gene TRBJ1-2; D is unclear. The germline CDR1 and CDR2 sequences are MGHDK and SYGVNS. The CDR3 consists of 13 residues. V lost 0 bases to trimming and J lost 8 bases, with 10 bases between them. In nucleotides, the CDR3 is TGTGCCAGCAGTGAATATGGTGGGAGCGGCTACACCTTC. The encoded protein is CASSEYGGSGYTF.

This chain connects TRBV13 to TRBJ2-7; D ambiguous. Germline V CDR1 and CDR2: PRHDT, FYEKMQ (reference sequence). The length of the CDR3 is 11 residues. Trimming removed 3 bases from V and 7 bases from J, with 7 bases in between. The CDR3 reads CASSFSREQYF. The CDR3 DNA sequence: TGTGCCAGCAGCTTTTCCCGGGAGCAGTACTTC.

V and J are TRBV2 and TRBJ1-5; possibly TRBD1 for D (6 bases). CDR1 is SNHLY, CDR2 FYNNEI, per germline. CDR3 length: 10 residues. Trimming stripped 9 bases from V and 7 bases from J, with 7 bases between. This CDR3 is CASGGQPQHF. The CDR3 region has the DNA TGTGCCAGTGGGGGCCAGCCCCAGCATTTT.

The chain employs TRBV5-4 and TRBJ2-5; 8 bases are a match to TRBD2. Trimming at V came to 4 bases and at J to 3 bases, leaving 8 bases not matched to a gene. CDR1 is SGHNT and CDR2 is YYREEE in the germline V gene (reference sequence). The CDR3 has 15 residues. CDR3 residues: CASSQSGGEKETQYF. In nucleotides, the CDR3 is TGTGCCAGCAGCCAAAGCGGGGGAGAGAAAGAGACCCAGTACTTC.

This clone was seen more than once but under ten times. The chain employs TRBV10-3 and TRBJ1-6; 9 nucleotides match TRBD1. J lost 3 bases, V lost 11 bases, and 8 bases had no gene match. Per germline, CDR1 ENHRY and CDR2 SYGVKD. This CDR3 has 15 residues. CDR3 in amino acids: CASKGDRVYNSPLHF. The CDR3 DNA follows: TGTGCCTCCAAAGGGGACAGGGTCTATAATTCACCCCTCCACTTT.

This chain links TRBV5-4 with TRBJ2-5, with 12 bases matching TRBD2. The CDR3 contains 16 residues. Germline assignment: CDR1 SGHNT and CDR2 YYREEE (reference sequence). Germline trimming cut 4 bases from V and 3 bases from J; bases unmatched to any gene: 7. CDR3 in DNA: TGTGCCAGCAGCGCTCCGGGACTAGCGGGTGAAGAGACCCAGTACTTC. Translating it yields CASSAPGLAGEETQYF.

The chain combines TRBV19 with TRBJ2-5; the D is unclear. CDR1 LNHDA and CDR2 SQIVND come from the germline V gene (reference sequence). This CDR3 comprises 15 residues. V gave up 6 bases and J gave up 1 base, with 15 bases separating them. The CDR3 DNA follows: TGTGCCAGTAGACCGGCCTCGGCGGCCCAAGAGACCCAGTACTTC. It encodes CASRPASAAQETQYF.

The rearrangement uses TRBV5-1 and TRBJ2-5, with 7 positions matching TRBD1. V trimming: 3 bases; J trimming: 4 bases; junction bases outside the gene matches: 6. In germline, CDR1 is SGHRS, CDR2 YFSETQ. CDR3 length: 14 amino acids. DNA of the CDR3: TGCGCCAGCAGCTCGGGACAGATTATAGAGACCCAGTACTTC. Translated, it gives CASSSGQIIETQYF.

V usage is TRBV5-1 and J usage is TRBJ1-5; unclear D gene. In germline, CDR1 is SGHRS, CDR2 YFSETQ. Trimming left V 0 bases short and J 6 bases short, with 7 bases between. The CDR3 is made up of 13 amino acids. The CDR3 coding sequence is TGCGCCAGCAGCTTGGAGCCAAGTCAGCCCCAGCATTTT. Its protein product is CASSLEPSQPQHF.

V usage is TRBV20-1 and J usage is TRBJ1-1; D gene ambiguous. V lost 8 bases and J lost 4, with 11 bases in between. The CDR3 covers 11 residues. Germline V CDR1 and CDR2: DFQATT, SNEGSKA (reference sequence). The CDR3 nucleotides read TGCAGTTCCCGGGGTACCACTGAAGCTTTCTTT. Its protein is CSSRGTTEAFF.

V gene TRBV19 combines with J gene TRBJ2-2; 11 bases agree with TRBD1. CDR3 length: 17 amino acids. Germline CDR1 reads LNHDA; CDR2 reads SQIVND (reference sequence). Trimming took 6 bases from V and 0 from J; bases not matched to a gene: 6. The CDR3 bases are TGTGCCAGTAGGGACAGGGGGCGAGTAGCGAACACCGGGGAGCTGTTTTTT. Amino acids: CASRDRGRVANTGELFF.

This clone was counted a few times. The chain recombines TRBV18 with TRBJ2-7, with unresolved D. V was clipped by 6 bases and J by 5 bases, with 8 bases between them. Germline-derived CDR1 and CDR2 are KGHSH and LQKENI. The CDR3 is made up of 11 amino acids. DNA for the CDR3: TGTGCCAGCTCTCAGGAAGACGAGCAGTACTTC. Its translation is CASSQEDEQYF.

The chain recombines TRBV10-1 with TRBJ1-1; possibly TRBD1 for D (5 bases). V lost 2 bases, J lost 4 bases, and 17 bases lay in between. From germline, CDR1 is WNHNN and CDR2 SYGVQD (reference sequence). The CDR3 is 16 amino acids. In DNA, the CDR3 is TGCGCCAGCAGTGAGACGACGCAGGGATGGGGCACTGAAGCTTTCTTT. Residues: CASSETTQGWGTEAFF.

The V gene is TRBV7-9, the J gene TRBJ1-2; 10 nucleotides agree with TRBD1. The germline CDR1 and CDR2 sequences are SEHNR and FQNEAQ (reference sequence). V was pared by 6 bases and J by 4 bases, with 8 bases of the junction left unmatched. The length of the CDR3 is 15 residues. In nucleotides, the CDR3 is TGTGCCAGCAGTCCCGGGACAGGGGCAGTCTATGGCTACACCTTC. This translates into CASSPGTGAVYGYTF.

The chain has TRBV5-1 and TRBJ1-1; TRBD1 matches at 8 bases. From germline, CDR1 is SGHRS and CDR2 YFSETQ. With V trimmed by 4 bases and J by 0 bases, 11 bases remained unmatched. The CDR3 extends over 17 amino acids. CDR3 sequence reads: CASSPDPGGGVNTEAFF. In DNA, the CDR3 is TGCGCCAGCAGCCCTGACCCAGGGGGCGGGGTGAACACTGAAGCTTTCTTT.

This chain joins TRBV5-1 and TRBJ1-2, with D perhaps TRBD1 (6 bases). In germline, CDR1 is SGHRS, CDR2 YFSETQ. The CDR3 runs to 13 residues. Deletions cut 0 bases from V and 3 bases from J, with 6 bases between. For the CDR3, the DNA is TGCGCCAGCAGCTTGGAGGGGGACTATGGCTACACCTTC. Translating gives CASSLEGDYGYTF.

The genes are TRBV6-5 and TRBJ1-3; D not resolved. CDR1 and CDR2 (germline): MNHEY, SVGAGI. V shed 4 bases and J shed 0 bases, with 13 bases lying between them. The CDR3 totals 16 residues. As DNA, the CDR3 is TGTGCCAGCAGTTCATTCCCGCCCAGCTCTGGAAACACCATATATTTT. Protein product: CASSSFPPSSGNTIYF.

The V call is TRBV11-3, the J call TRBJ1-1; D might be TRBD1 (6 bases). Per the germline V gene, CDR1 is SGHNT and CDR2 is YENEEA. The CDR3 is made up of 13 amino acids. Trimming shortened V by 6 bases and J by 0 bases, and 8 bases separated the two germline ends. The CDR3 sequence is CASSTGLNTEAFF. CDR3 nucleotide sequence: TGTGCCAGCAGTACAGGGCTGAACACTGAAGCTTTCTTT.

This chain connects TRBV5-8 to TRBJ2-3, with TRBD1 matching 10 bases. The ends lost 0 bases at V and 2 bases at J; junction bases unmatched: 3. This CDR3 region has 16 residues. CDR1 is SGHTS and CDR2 is YDEGEE in the germline V gene. CDR3 in amino acids: CASSLGDRGFTDTQYF. For the CDR3, the DNA is TGTGCCAGCAGCTTGGGGGACAGGGGTTTCACAGATACGCAGTATTTT.

This chain connects TRBV5-5 to TRBJ2-5; D is ambiguous. The CDR3 has 12 amino acids. Germline lookup yields CDR1 SGHKS and CDR2 YYEKEE (reference sequence). The V end lost 0 bases, the J end lost 7 bases, and 7 bases lay between the germline ends. CDR3 in DNA: TGTGCCAGCAGCTTGGGGGCGCGGACCCAGTACTTC. Protein sequence: CASSLGARTQYF.